The following is a T cell receptor beta chain sequence with its context. The antigen it binds to is not known. Per-nucleotide qualities are absent, and no much larger clonotype sits a single base away. The library was prepared using PCR. The sequencer was an Illumina HiSeq 2500. To normalize quantification of the TCRbeta repertoire, the TCR libraries were built with molecular barcoding that relied on unique molecular identifiers. In-frame beta chains were kept once TCRdb had trimmed the public reads at Q25 with fastp and called clones with MiXCR. Duplicate CDR3 protein sequences are folded into a single record with the most common DNA and genes. This sample lists more than 200,000 distinct CDR3 sequences; about 8.4% were detected once. The ten most abundant clones make up 35% of the sample. Taken with the paper, the label for treatment or condition translates to: allogeneic hematopoietic cell transplantation with graft depleted of TCRalphabeta T cells and CD19 B cells. The transplant recipients were children given TCRalphabeta/CD19-depleted allogeneic hematopoietic cell grafts.

This sample is drawn from a study of T-cell reconstitution after alpha-beta-depleted transplantation in children (dated by TCRdb to the mid-2010s). Broadly, across the study: Using TCR repertoire profiling, the study quantitatively followed how T-cell immune reconstitution unfolded in children after TCRalphabeta/CD19-depleted allogeneic hematopoietic cell transplantation.

The CDR3, cysteine through phenylalanine, is 12 amino acids long. Only the CDR3 DNA stays, 36 bases, in frame from base 1. As encoded in the germline V gene, CDR1 is SQVTM while CDR2 is ANQGSEA. V is pruned by 7 bases and J by 2 bases, leaving 2 bases of the junction without a gene match. Broad study findings and their caveats: The apparently early recovery of alphabetaT-cell counts about two months after transplant reportedly depended on only several hundred rapidly expanded clones that came from non-depleted graft cells. Hyperexpanded clone frequencies declined over subsequent months; after one year, T-cell counts and TCRbeta diversity were mostly attributed to newly produced T cells. In some patients, the high TCRbeta diversity seen at day 60 was put down to recipient T cells and intrathymic progenitors that had survived conditioning.

Sequenced material: PBMCs, mostly from graft donor cells, taken 360 days after TCRalphabeta/CD19-depleted stem cell transplant. The sequence was collected from a male patient aged 2-10 years who had a stem cell transplant for acute myeloid leukemia, so the T cells may come from the graft donor. This receptor chain uses TRBV29-1 and TRBJ2-5; TRBD1 agrees with 9 junctional bases. The sequence in DNA is TGCAGCGCCGGGACAGGGCAAGAGACCCAGTACTTC. Its translation is CSAGTGQETQYF.